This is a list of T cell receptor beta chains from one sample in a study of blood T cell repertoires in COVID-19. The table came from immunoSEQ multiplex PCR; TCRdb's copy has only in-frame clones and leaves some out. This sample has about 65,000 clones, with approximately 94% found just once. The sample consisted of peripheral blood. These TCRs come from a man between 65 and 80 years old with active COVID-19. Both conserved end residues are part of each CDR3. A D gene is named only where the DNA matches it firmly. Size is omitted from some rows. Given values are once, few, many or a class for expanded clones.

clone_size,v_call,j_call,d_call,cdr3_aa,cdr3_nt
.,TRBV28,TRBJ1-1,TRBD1,CASSLDRVTEAFF,TGTGCCAGCAGTTTGGACAGGGTGACTGAAGCTTTCTTT
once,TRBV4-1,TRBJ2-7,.,CASMPRLESYEQYF,TGCGCCAGCATGCCTAGACTGGAGTCCTACGAGCAGTACTTC
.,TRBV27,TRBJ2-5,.,CASSPQGQQETQYF,TGTGCCAGCAGTCCCCAGGGGCAGCAAGAGACCCAGTACTTC
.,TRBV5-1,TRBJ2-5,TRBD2,CASRLAGGSMETQYF,TGCGCCAGCAGACTAGCGGGGGGATCCATGGAGACCCAGTACTTC
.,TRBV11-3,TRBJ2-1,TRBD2,CASSSRDAGGYNEQFF,TGTGCCAGCAGCTCGCGGGACGCGGGGGGCTACAATGAGCAGTTCTTC
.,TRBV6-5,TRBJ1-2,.,CALGNHYGYTF,TGTGCCCTCGGTAATCACTATGGCTACACCTTC
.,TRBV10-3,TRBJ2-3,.,CAISEPPPFGVSTDTQYF,TGTGCCATCAGTGAGCCACCCCCATTCGGGGTTAGCACAGATACGCAGTATTTT
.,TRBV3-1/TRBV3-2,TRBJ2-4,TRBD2,CASSASVGLARLMDF,TGTGCCAGCAGCGCATCAGTGGGACTAGCGCGCCTTATGGACTTC
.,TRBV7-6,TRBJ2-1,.,CASSLEGASHNEQFF,TGTGCCAGCAGCTTGGAGGGGGCCTCCCACAATGAGCAGTTCTTC
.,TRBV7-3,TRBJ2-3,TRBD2,CASSSRPGTSGEADTQYF,TGTGCCAGCAGCTCGCGTCCCGGGACTAGCGGGGAGGCGGATACGCAGTATTTT
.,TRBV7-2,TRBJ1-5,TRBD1,CASSSKTGRGSNQPQHF,TGTGCCAGCAGCTCGAAGACAGGGCGGGGAAGCAATCAGCCCCAGCATTTT
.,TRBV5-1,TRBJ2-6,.,CASSHPGRSGANVLTF,TGCGCCAGCAGCCACCCCGGGAGATCTGGGGCCAACGTCCTGACTTTC
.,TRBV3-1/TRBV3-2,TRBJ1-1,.,CASSPSPGMNTEAFF,TGTGCCAGCAGCCCCTCTCCAGGAATGAACACTGAAGCTTTCTTT
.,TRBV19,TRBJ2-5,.,CASSMRQGKETQYF,TGTGCCAGTAGTATGCGCCAGGGTAAAGAGACCCAGTACTTC
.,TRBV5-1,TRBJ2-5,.,CASSLGVETQYF,TGCGCCAGCAGCTTGGGAGTGGAGACCCAGTACTTC
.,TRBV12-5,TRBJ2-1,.,CASGLSITSYNEQFF,TGTGCTAGTGGTTTGTCTATTACCTCCTACAATGAGCAGTTCTTC
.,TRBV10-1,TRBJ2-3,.,CASGGASDTQYF,TGCGCCAGCGGGGGGGCCTCAGATACGCAGTATTTT
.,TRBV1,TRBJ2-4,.,CTSSQTGLAGGLAKNIQYF,TGCACCAGCAGCCAAACGGGACTAGCGGGAGGACTAGCCAAAAACATTCAGTACTTC
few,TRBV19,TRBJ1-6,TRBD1,CASSISGTGGTFHNSPLHF,TGTGCCAGTAGTATCTCCGGGACAGGGGGCACTTTCCATAATTCACCCCTCCACTTT
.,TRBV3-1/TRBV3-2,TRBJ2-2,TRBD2,CASSPGLAGPHAELFF,TGTGCCAGCAGCCCGGGACTAGCGGGGCCCCATGCGGAGCTGTTTTTT
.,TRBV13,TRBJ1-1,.,CASSLNSMNTEAFF,TGTGCCAGCAGCTTGAACAGCATGAACACTGAAGCTTTCTTT
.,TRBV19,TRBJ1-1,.,CASTGRSGPNTEAFF,TGTGCCAGCACAGGTCGAAGTGGCCCAAACACTGAAGCTTTCTTT
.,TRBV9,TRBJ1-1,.,CASSVGGGENEAFF,TGTGCCAGCAGCGTAGGAGGAGGGGAAAATGAAGCTTTCTTT
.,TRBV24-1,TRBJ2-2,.,CATSTGSPTGELFF,TGTGCCACCAGCACGGGGTCGCCGACCGGGGAGCTGTTTTTT
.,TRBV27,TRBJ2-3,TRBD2,CASSLGGTSGFTQYF,TGTGCCAGCAGTCTAGGGGGGACTAGCGGGTTTACGCAGTATTTT
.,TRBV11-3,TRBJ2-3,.,CASSFRGEGADTQYF,TGTGCCAGCAGCTTCCGCGGGGAAGGCGCAGATACGCAGTATTTT
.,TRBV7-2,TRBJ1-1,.,CASSLSPTGLNTEAFF,TGTGCCAGCAGCTTAAGCCCCACCGGTCTGAACACTGAAGCTTTCTTT
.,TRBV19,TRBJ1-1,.,CASSIGEGAFF,TGTGCCAGTAGTATAGGTGAGGGAGCTTTCTTT
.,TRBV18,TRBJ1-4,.,CASSSPPQGEKLFF,TGTGCCAGCTCATCCCCCCCGCAGGGCGAAAAACTGTTTTTT
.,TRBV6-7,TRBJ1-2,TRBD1,CASRWDRHYGYTF,TGTGCCAGCAGATGGGACAGGCACTATGGCTACACCTTC
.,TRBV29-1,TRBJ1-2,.,CSVEPPGSGYGYTF,TGCAGCGTTGAACCTCCTGGGTCGGGCTATGGCTACACCTTC
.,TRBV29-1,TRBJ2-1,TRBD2,CSVEGGGRVYEQFF,TGCAGCGTTGAAGGCGGGGGGCGGGTATATGAGCAGTTCTTC
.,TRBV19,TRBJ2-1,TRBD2,CASSIGPLAGGPNEQFF,TGTGCCAGTAGTATAGGTCCCCTAGCGGGGGGGCCCAATGAGCAGTTCTTC
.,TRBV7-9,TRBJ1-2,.,CASSLSGGYGYTF,TGTGCCAGCAGCCTCTCCGGGGGCTATGGCTACACCTTC
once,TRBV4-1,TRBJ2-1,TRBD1,CASSPRDRWNNEQFF,TGCGCCAGCAGCCCCAGGGACAGGTGGAACAATGAGCAGTTCTTC
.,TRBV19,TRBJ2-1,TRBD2,CASSPLAGGYNEQFF,TGTGCCAGTAGTCCTCTGGCGGGAGGTTACAATGAGCAGTTCTTC
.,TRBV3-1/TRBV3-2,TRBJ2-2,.,CASSQGHNTGELFF,TGTGCCAGCAGCCAAGGTCATAACACCGGGGAGCTGTTTTTT
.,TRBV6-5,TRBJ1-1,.,CASSYSTVAEAFF,TGTGCCAGCAGTTACTCGACAGTCGCTGAAGCTTTCTTT
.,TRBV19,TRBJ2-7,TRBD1,CASSLQGGNSYEQYF,TGTGCCAGTAGTCTACAGGGGGGTAACTCCTACGAGCAGTACTTC
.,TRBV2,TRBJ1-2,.,CASSTRQDYGYTF,TGTGCCAGCAGCACCCGACAGGACTATGGCTACACCTTC
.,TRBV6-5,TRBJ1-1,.,CASSYSTGSTEAFF,TGTGCCAGCAGTTACTCGACAGGCAGCACTGAAGCTTTCTTT
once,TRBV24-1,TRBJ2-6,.,CATGTHHSGANVLTF,TGTGCCACCGGGACTCACCACTCTGGGGCCAACGTCCTGACTTTC
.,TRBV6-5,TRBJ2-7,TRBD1,CASGNRGYEQYF,TGTGCCAGCGGAAACAGGGGGTACGAGCAGTACTTC
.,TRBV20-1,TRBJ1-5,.,CSASGPGFGNQPQHF,TGCAGTGCTAGTGGTCCGGGGTTCGGCAATCAGCCCCAGCATTTT